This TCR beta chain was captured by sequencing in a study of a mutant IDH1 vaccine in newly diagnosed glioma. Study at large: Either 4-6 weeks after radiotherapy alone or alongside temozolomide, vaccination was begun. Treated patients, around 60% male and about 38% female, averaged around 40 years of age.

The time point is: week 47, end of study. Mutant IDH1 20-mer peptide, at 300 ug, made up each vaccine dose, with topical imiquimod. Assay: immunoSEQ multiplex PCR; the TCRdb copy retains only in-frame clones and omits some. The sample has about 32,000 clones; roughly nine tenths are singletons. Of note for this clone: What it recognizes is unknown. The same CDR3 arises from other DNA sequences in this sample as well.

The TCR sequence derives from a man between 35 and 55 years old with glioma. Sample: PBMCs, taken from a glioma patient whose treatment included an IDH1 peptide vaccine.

The CDR3, as DNA: TGTGCCAGCAGTTACTTGGAGACCCAGTACTTC. Encoded protein: CASSYLETQYF. The chain carries TRBV6-5 and TRBJ2-5; D is ambiguous. The V gene lost 1 base and the J gene lost 5 bases, with 2 bases spanning the gap. CDR3 length equals 11 residues. The germline CDR1 and CDR2 sequences are MNHEY and SVGAGI.